This T cell receptor beta chain was sequenced during a study of control samples from healthy donors and cancer patients. This CDR3 comprises 16 residues. Germline CDR1 and CDR2: KGHDR and SFDVKD. V was pared by 5 bases and J by 6 bases, with 7 bases of the junction left unmatched. Assay: immunoSEQ multiplex PCR; the TCRdb copy retains only in-frame clones and omits some. The sample consists of about 98,000 clones, roughly 83% of them appearing once. The material sequenced was blood. V gene TRBV24-1 combines with J gene TRBJ2-1, with TRBD1 matching over 12 bases. This sequence was found in a young woman in good health. For the CDR3, the DNA is TGTGCCACCAGTGCCCCCGGGGGACAGGGGGCCAATGAGCAGTTCTTC. Translated, it gives CATSAPGGQGANEQFF.